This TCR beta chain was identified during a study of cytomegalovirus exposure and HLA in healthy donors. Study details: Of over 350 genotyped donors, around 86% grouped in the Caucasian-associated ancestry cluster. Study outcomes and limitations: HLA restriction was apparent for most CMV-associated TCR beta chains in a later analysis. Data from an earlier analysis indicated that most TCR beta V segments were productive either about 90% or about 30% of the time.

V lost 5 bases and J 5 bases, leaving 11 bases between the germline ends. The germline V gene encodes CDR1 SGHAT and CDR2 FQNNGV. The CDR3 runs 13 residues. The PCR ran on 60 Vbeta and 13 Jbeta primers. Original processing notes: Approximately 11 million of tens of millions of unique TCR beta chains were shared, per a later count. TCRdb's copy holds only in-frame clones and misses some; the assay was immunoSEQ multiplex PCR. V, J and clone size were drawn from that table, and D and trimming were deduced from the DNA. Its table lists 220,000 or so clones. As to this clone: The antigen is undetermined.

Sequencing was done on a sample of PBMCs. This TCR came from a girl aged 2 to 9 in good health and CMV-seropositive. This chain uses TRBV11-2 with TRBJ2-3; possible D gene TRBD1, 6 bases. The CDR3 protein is CASSTDSGDTQYF. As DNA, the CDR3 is TGTGCCAGCAGCACGGACAGCGGAGATACGCAGTATTTT.